Reported below is one T cell receptor (beta chain). Antigen: not known. These data originate in a study of cytomegalovirus exposure and HLA in healthy donors. 13 Jbeta primers and 60 Vbeta primers were used for the PCR. The data were produced by immunoSEQ multiplex PCR, yet TCRdb's version contains in-frame clones alone and is incomplete. The table lists about 130,000 clones. Despite likely unrecorded immune exposures, the donors were nominally healthy at the time of sampling. General study points: A later analysis linked a missense variant in DCLRE1C to the trimming of TCR beta V and J genes. Analysis performed later found under 20,000 TCR beta sequences associated with HLA alleles at 0.05 false discovery rate. Relative to the approximately 700-donor mean, N-insertions were reportedly fewer in an Asian-associated ancestry cluster in a later analysis.

The V end lost 1 base, the J end lost 4 bases, and 10 bases lay between the germline ends. The CDR3 contains 14 residues. Germline V CDR1 and CDR2: SGHTA, FQGNSA. The chain is built from TRBV7-2 and TRBJ1-2; no firm D call. This TCR was recovered from a man aged 25 to 40 in good health and CMV-seronegative. Material for sequencing was PBMCs. The CDR3, as DNA: TGTGCCAGCAGCTTAGTTGCAGGATTCTATGGCTACACCTTC. Protein product: CASSLVAGFYGYTF.